This T cell receptor beta chain is from a study of blood T cell repertoires in COVID-19. Sequenced by immunoSEQ multiplex PCR; TCRdb stores in-frame clones only, minus some. The sample has 300,000 to 450,000 clones, around 91% seen once. This CDR3 is 15 amino acids long. Looked up from germline, CDR1 is MDHEN and CDR2 is SYDVKM. The germline V and J ends were trimmed by 2 bases and 4 bases, with 11 bases remaining between them. This sequence originates from a man younger than 35 who had recovered from COVID-19. Material: PBMCs or T cells enriched from blood (not recorded which). The rearrangement uses TRBV28 and TRBJ2-2, with D hard to call. The chain's CDR3 is CASSLGSLVTGELFF. CDR3 nucleotide sequence: TGTGCCAGCAGTTTAGGTAGCCTTGTCACCGGGGAGCTGTTTTTT. The complete variable domain, with remaining parts taken from reference TRBV28 and TRBJ2-2, reads DVKVTQSSRYLVKRTGEKVFLECVQDMDHENMFWYRQDPGLGLRLIYFSYDVKMKEKGDIPEGYSVSREKKERFSLILESASTNQTSMYLCASSLGSLVTGELFFGEGSRLTVL.